Below are 28 T cell receptor beta chains sequenced from a single sample in a study of shared clonotypes between healthy human individuals (dated by TCRdb to 2019 to 2021). The library was made by the immunoSEQ multiplex PCR assay. TCRdb holds this immuneACCESS table with in-frame rearrangements only. Some clones are missing; in checked studies, unresolved V genes explain under half, and the rest has no known cause. The sample table shows 1,100,000 or so clones, and 78% are seen once. Approximately 0.52% of the sample is taken by the ten largest. Source material: memory CD4+ T cells from PBMCs. The cell subset or site tag for this specimen amounts to: CD45RA-negative fraction. These receptors were collected from a man younger than 30 in good health. Some clones in this sample may be carry-over from other donors' samples.

The V call is TRBV7-2, the J call TRBJ2-3, with TRBD2 matching 9 bases. The CDR3 consists of 16 residues. V shed 1 base, J shed 4 bases, and the junction held 6 bases outside the gene matches. CDR1 is SGHTA and CDR2 is FQGNSA in the germline V gene. CDR3 bases: TGTGCCAGCAGCTTAGGGGGCGGGAGGGGACCAGATACGCAGTATTTT. It specifies CASSLGGGRGPDTQYF.

The V call is TRBV5-1, the J call TRBJ1-4; unclear D gene. The CDR3 runs 15 residues. The germline V gene encodes CDR1 SGHRS and CDR2 YFSETQ. V lost 0 bases to trimming and J lost 0 bases, with 6 bases between them. The DNA of the CDR3 is TGCGCCAGCAGCTTGGTCGCCGCAACTAATGAAAAACTGTTTTTT. Amino acids: CASSLVAATNEKLFF.

This chain uses TRBV27 with TRBJ1-2, with D tentatively TRBD1 (5 bases). CDR3 length: 16 amino acids. V lost 3 bases and J 2 bases, leaving 16 bases between the germline ends. Germline V CDR1 and CDR2: MNHEY, SMNVEV (reference sequence). The CDR3 sequence is CASSFLDTSGNYGYTF. Here the CDR3 DNA reads TGTGCCAGCAGTTTTCTCGACACTTCAGGGAACTATGGCTACACCTTC.

This clone was detected a few times. This sequence joins TRBV28 and TRBJ2-3; 8 bases align to TRBD2. Germline assignment: CDR1 MDHEN and CDR2 SYDVKM. The CDR3 consists of 15 residues. J was trimmed by 0 bases and V by 4 bases; bases with no gene match: 3. The CDR3 coding sequence is TGTGCCAGCAGTTCGCCTAGCGGGAGCACAGATACGCAGTATTTT. This gives the protein CASSSPSGSTDTQYF.

CDR3 residues: CATSSSTGGYTEAFF. The CDR3 DNA is TGTGCCACCAGCAGTTCGACAGGGGGGTACACTGAAGCTTTCTTT. This chain connects TRBV15 to TRBJ1-1; 9 bases agree with TRBD1. With V trimmed by 3 bases and J by 3 bases, 5 bases remained unmatched. CDR3 length: 15 residues. The germline V gene encodes CDR1 LNHNV and CDR2 YYDKDF (reference sequence).

Details on this clone: At one end the junction does not follow the germline gene, possibly because of a read error. The chain uses TRBV5-1 and TRBJ2-7; D possibly uses TRBD1 or TRBD2 (5 bases each). Germline assignment: CDR1 SGHRS and CDR2 YFSETQ. This CDR3 contains 15 residues. CDR3 coding DNA: TGCGCCAGCACCTTGGGCCCGGGGCCAGAGTACGAGCAGTACTTC. The encoded protein is CASTLGPGPEYEQYF.

The rearrangement joins TRBV28 to TRBJ1-4, with D maybe TRBD1 (5 bases). The CDR3 totals 16 residues. Germline lookup yields CDR1 MDHEN and CDR2 SYDVKM. V was pared by 5 bases and J by 5 bases, with 18 bases between. DNA for the CDR3: TGTGCCAGCAGTAAAATCGGGGCGGTTATGAATGAAAAACTGTTTTTT. Protein sequence: CASSKIGAVMNEKLFF.

This chain joins TRBV28 and TRBJ2-7; the D gene is possibly TRBD1 (6 bases). Germline CDR1 MDHEN, CDR2 SYDVKM. The CDR3 sequence is 17 residues long. V gave up 2 bases and J gave up 3 bases, with 20 bases separating them. CDR3 in amino acids: CASSLNFLGQGRYEQYF. The CDR3 bases are TGTGCCAGCAGTTTAAATTTTCTGGGACAAGGACGCTACGAGCAGTACTTC.

This clone was seen only a few times. The chain links TRBV28 to TRBJ2-7; 11 bases line up with TRBD2. The CDR3 spans 14 residues. J was trimmed by 6 bases and V by 5 bases; bases with no gene match: 6. Looked up from germline, CDR1 is MDHEN and CDR2 is SYDVKM. For the CDR3, the DNA is TGTGCCAGCAGTGGAGGGACTAGCGGAGTCGAGCAGTACTTC. Its translation is CASSGGTSGVEQYF.

In DNA form, the CDR3 reads TGTGCCAGCAGCTTGCGGACGACAGGATGGGGCACAGATACGCAGTATTTT. It yields the protein CASSLRTTGWGTDTQYF. V is TRBV5-6 and J is TRBJ2-3; D may be TRBD1 (6 bases). Germline CDR1 SGHDT, CDR2 YYEEEE. Trimming removed 1 base at V and 1 base at J, with 16 bases between. The CDR3 has 17 residues.

This clone came up a few times. This chain joins TRBV15 and TRBJ2-5; D not resolved. This CDR3 comprises 15 residues. Looked up from germline, CDR1 is LNHNV and CDR2 is YYDKDF (reference sequence). The ends were cut back, 1 base at V and 5 bases at J, with 14 bases in the middle. This chain's CDR3 is CATSRGGGPRETQYF. For the CDR3, the DNA is TGTGCCACCAGCAGAGGGGGTGGGCCTCGGGAGACCCAGTACTTC.

A note on this clone: At the DNA level, this CDR3 is encoded by other sequences in the same sample as well. The chain is built from TRBV9 and TRBJ2-5; D gene uncertain. V gave up 2 bases and J gave up 3 bases, with 8 bases separating them. CDR1 is SGDLS, CDR2 YYNGEE, per germline. CDR3 size: 13 residues. For the CDR3, the DNA is TGTGCCAGCAGCGTGCGAAGTGAAGAGACCCAGTACTTC. It specifies CASSVRSEETQYF.

The V and J genes are TRBV28 and TRBJ2-7; possibly TRBD2 for D (5 bases). The CDR3 runs to 12 residues. Germline CDR1 is MDHEN and CDR2 is SYDVKM. V gave up 5 bases and J gave up 7 bases, with 12 bases separating them. The CDR3 region has the DNA TGTGCCAGCAGTGAGGGATCTTCAGAGCAGTACTTC. It translates to CASSEGSSEQYF.

The chain employs TRBV5-1 and TRBJ2-7; 8 positions agree with TRBD2. The CDR3 is made up of 15 amino acids. Germline lookup yields CDR1 SGHRS and CDR2 YFSETQ. V shed 4 bases and J 3 bases; nucleotides not matched to a gene: 9. The CDR3: CASSTRTSLSYEQYF. The CDR3 DNA reads TGCGCCAGCAGCACAAGGACTAGCTTAAGCTACGAGCAGTACTTC.

This clone was detected only a few times. V usage is TRBV20-1 and J usage is TRBJ1-1; D gene unclear. The CDR3 spans 10 residues. Trimming stripped 5 bases from V and 11 bases from J, with 12 bases between. The germline V gene encodes CDR1 DFQATT and CDR2 SNEGSKA (reference sequence). CDR3 region: CSAVPVGAFF. DNA of the CDR3: TGCAGTGCTGTCCCCGTGGGGGCTTTCTTT.

Worth noting for this clone: This same CDR3 is encoded by further DNA sequences in the sample. This chain links TRBV9 with TRBJ2-2, with D maybe TRBD2 (6 bases). Per germline, CDR1 SGDLS and CDR2 YYNGEE. This CDR3 has 15 amino acids. Trimming removed 2 bases from V and 1 base from J, with 9 bases in between. This CDR3 is CASSVDGRNTGELFF. Here the CDR3 DNA reads TGTGCCAGCAGCGTGGACGGGAGGAACACCGGGGAGCTGTTTTTT.

This clone has a single count. The chain joins TRBV28 to TRBJ2-6; D not resolved. CDR1 is MDHEN, CDR2 SYDVKM, per germline. The CDR3 runs 14 residues. Trimming pared 7 bases from V and 2 bases from J, leaving 9 bases between. The CDR3 sequence: CASNPQPGANVLTF. In nucleotides, the CDR3 is TGTGCCAGCAATCCACAGCCTGGGGCCAACGTCCTGACTTTC.

This clone appeared a few times. The rearrangement links TRBV5-8 to TRBJ2-1, with D possibly matching TRBD1 (5 bases). Germline lookup yields CDR1 SGHTS and CDR2 YDEGEE. The CDR3 sequence is 16 residues long. V was trimmed by 0 bases and J by 8 bases, leaving 18 bases between them. Here the CDR3 DNA reads TGTGCCAGCAGCTTGGAGTGGCAGAAAGGGGCCTATGAGCAGTTCTTC. This sequence encodes CASSLEWQKGAYEQFF. The variable domain in full, completed from reference TRBV5-8 and TRBJ2-1, reads EAGVTQSPTHLIKTRGQQATLRCSPISGHTSVYWYQQALGLGLQFLLWYDEGEERNRGNFPPRFSGRQFPNYSSELNVNALELEDSALYLCASSLEWQKGAYEQFFGPGTRLTVL.

The table lists this clone with a count of one. The CDR3 protein is CASSKPLASYYEQYF. CDR3 coding DNA: TGTGCCAGCAGCAAACCTCTTGCTAGCTACTACGAGCAGTACTTC. V and J are TRBV21-1 and TRBJ2-7; the table's D call of TRBD2 was not tested on the DNA. TRBV21-1 is listed as a pseudogene. The CDR3 contains 15 residues.

The chain uses TRBV7-3 and TRBJ2-5; TRBD2 matches 8 bases. The CDR3 is 14 amino acids. With 4 bases clipped from V and 4 bases from J, the junction kept 5 bases outside the gene matches. CDR1 SGHTA and CDR2 FQGTGA come from the germline V gene. In DNA, the CDR3 is TGTGCCAGCAGCTCCAGCGGGAGCGGAGAGACCCAGTACTTC. Its protein product is CASSSSGSGETQYF.

The chain has TRBV11-2 and TRBJ1-3, with unresolved D. Between the trimmed V and J ends, which lost 3 bases and 4 bases, there was a span of 7 bases. The CDR3 runs to 13 residues. Germline V gives CDR1 SGHAT, CDR2 FQNNGV. CDR3: CASSFSTGNTIYF. CDR3 coding DNA: TGTGCCAGCAGCTTTTCAACCGGAAACACCATATATTTT.

The chain carries TRBV5-1 and TRBJ2-5; D gene unclear. Germline assignment: CDR1 SGHRS and CDR2 YFSETQ. Trimming left V 3 bases short and J 1 base short, with 4 bases between. The CDR3 contains 12 residues. CDR3 amino acids: CASSSIQETQYF. CDR3 DNA: TGCGCCAGCAGCTCCATCCAAGAGACCCAGTACTTC.

The genes are TRBV7-7 and TRBJ2-5; 7 nucleotides align to TRBD2. The J segment lost 5 bases and the V segment lost 5 bases, leaving 11 bases of the junction unmatched. The CDR3 loop spans 15 amino acids. CDR1 SSHAT and CDR2 FNYEAQ come from the germline V gene (reference sequence). The CDR3 DNA is TGTGCCAGCAGCCCGGGGACTACCCGCAGGGAGACCCAGTACTTC. It translates to CASSPGTTRRETQYF.

The rearrangement links TRBV2 to TRBJ1-2; D gene uncertain. The CDR3 has 13 amino acids. In germline, CDR1 is SNHLY, CDR2 FYNNEI. Trimming removed 10 bases from V and 4 bases from J, with 16 bases in between. CDR3 in amino acids: CATLKALPYGYTF. The CDR3 region has the DNA TGTGCCACCCTGAAGGCCCTCCCCTATGGCTACACCTTC.

The chain uses TRBV4-1 and TRBJ2-1; tentative D call: TRBD2 (6 bases). The CDR3 loop spans 15 amino acids. The germline gives CDR1 MGHRA, CDR2 YSYEKL. The V end was cut by 4 bases, the J end by 7 bases, with 17 bases between. CDR3 in DNA: TGCGCCAGCAGCCTAGCGGAGGTATTAGTGAATGAGCAGTTCTTC. Protein product: CASSLAEVLVNEQFF.

CDR3: CASSPGQALPGYTF. The CDR3 DNA reads as TGTGCCAGCAGCCCGGGACAGGCTCTCCCGGGCTACACCTTC. V gene TRBV4-2 combines with J gene TRBJ1-2; the match to TRBD1 covers 8 bases. CDR3 length: 14 amino acids. Germline V gene sequence: CDR1 LGHNA, CDR2 YNFKEQ. V lost 4 bases to trimming and J lost 8 bases; unmatched junction nucleotides: 9.

Notes on this clone: The same CDR3 arises from other DNA sequences in this sample as well. The J gene is TRBJ2-7, the V gene TRBV30; D may correspond to TRBD1 or TRBD2 (6 bases each). The CDR3 loop spans 14 amino acids. V was shortened by 3 bases and J by 6 bases, with 18 bases between the two germline ends. Germline CDR1 reads GTSNPN; CDR2 reads SVGIG (reference sequence). The CDR3 DNA reads as TGTGCCTGGAGGCCGGAGGGGGGAATTGGCGAGCAGTACTTC. Translation: CAWRPEGGIGEQYF.

The J gene is TRBJ1-1, the V gene TRBV6-5; D is possibly TRBD1 (5 bases). The germline CDR1 and CDR2 sequences are MNHEY and SVGAGI. The germline V and J ends were trimmed by 2 bases and 7 bases, with 20 bases remaining between them. CDR3 length equals 16 residues. CDR3 coding DNA: TGTGCCAGCAGTTACGACGTCCGACGTGGGGCGGGTGAAGCTTTCTTT. It is translated as CASSYDVRRGAGEAFF.